This T cell receptor beta chain was observed in a study of blood T cell repertoires in COVID-19. As for the study in general: The United States, Italy and Spain were the sources of the acute and convalescent COVID-19 samples.

The germline gives CDR1 SQVTM, CDR2 ANQGSEA. There are 10 residues in the CDR3. V lost 3 bases, J lost 13 bases, and 9 bases lay in between. In the source study's methods: Amplification from reference gene primers served as the basis for estimated nucleated cell counts. The table came from immunoSEQ multiplex PCR; TCRdb's copy has only in-frame clones and leaves some out. V and J calls and clone size are copied from that table; D and trimming were computed from the DNA. The table lists about 190,000 clones, almost 90% of them singletons, with about 0.66% in the top ten. The chain carries TRBV29-1 and TRBJ2-2; D possibly corresponds to TRBD1 (5 bases). Material for sequencing was peripheral blood. This TCR was sampled from a man aged 50 to 60 with acute or convalescent COVID-19. CDR3 loop: CSVDQGGLFF. DNA of the CDR3: TGCAGCGTTGATCAGGGTGGGCTGTTTTTT.